This T cell receptor beta chain was obtained from a study of blood T cell repertoires in COVID-19. Turning to the study itself: There were acute and convalescent COVID-19 samples, and they came from the United States, Italy and Spain.

V dropped 3 bases and J dropped 1; count of bases not matched to a gene: 6. Germline V gives CDR1 DFQATT, CDR2 SNEGSKA (reference sequence). The CDR3 extends over 15 amino acids. As handled by the study authors: For nucleated cells, counts were estimated from reference gene primer amplification. Assay used: immunoSEQ multiplex PCR; TCRdb lists only in-frame clones, some missing. The V and J calls and clone size come from that table; D and trimming were worked out from the DNA. This table has 120,000 to 150,000 clones, about 89% appearing once. The sequencing sample was made of peripheral blood. This chain uses TRBV20-1 with TRBJ2-5; 9 nucleotides line up with TRBD2. This sequence was found in an elderly man with acute or convalescent COVID-19. The CDR3, as DNA: TGCAGTGCTAGTCGCTCTAGCGGGGCCCAAGAGACCCAGTACTTC. This codes for CSASRSSGAQETQYF.